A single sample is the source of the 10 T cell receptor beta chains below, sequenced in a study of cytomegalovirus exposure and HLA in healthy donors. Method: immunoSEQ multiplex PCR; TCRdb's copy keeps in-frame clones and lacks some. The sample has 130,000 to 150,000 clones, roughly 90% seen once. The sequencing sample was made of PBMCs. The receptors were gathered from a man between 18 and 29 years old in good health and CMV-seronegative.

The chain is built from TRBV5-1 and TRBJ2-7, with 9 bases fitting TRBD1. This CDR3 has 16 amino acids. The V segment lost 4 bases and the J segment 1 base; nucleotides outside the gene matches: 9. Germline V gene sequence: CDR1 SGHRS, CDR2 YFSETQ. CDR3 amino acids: CASSMPGQGLSYEQYF. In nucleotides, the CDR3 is TGCGCCAGCAGCATGCCGGGACAGGGACTTTCCTACGAGCAGTACTTC.

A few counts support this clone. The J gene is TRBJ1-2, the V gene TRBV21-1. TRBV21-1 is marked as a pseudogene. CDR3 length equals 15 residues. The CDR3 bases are TGTGCCAGCAGCAAAGGAGGAAGTGATAGGTATGGCTACACCTTC. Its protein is CASSKGGSDRYGYTF.

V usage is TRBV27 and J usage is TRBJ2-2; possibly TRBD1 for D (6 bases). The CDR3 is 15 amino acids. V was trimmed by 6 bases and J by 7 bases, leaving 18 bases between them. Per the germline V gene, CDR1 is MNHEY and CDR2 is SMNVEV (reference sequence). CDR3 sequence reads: CASSLNRDQGGELFF. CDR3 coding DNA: TGTGCCAGCAGCCTCAACAGGGACCAGGGCGGGGAGCTGTTTTTT.

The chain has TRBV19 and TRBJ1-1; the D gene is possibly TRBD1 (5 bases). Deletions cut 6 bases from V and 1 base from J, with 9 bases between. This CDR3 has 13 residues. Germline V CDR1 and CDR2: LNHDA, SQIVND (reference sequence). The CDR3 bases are TGTGCCAGTAGCCCGCAGGGGAACACTGAAGCTTTCTTT. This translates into CASSPQGNTEAFF.

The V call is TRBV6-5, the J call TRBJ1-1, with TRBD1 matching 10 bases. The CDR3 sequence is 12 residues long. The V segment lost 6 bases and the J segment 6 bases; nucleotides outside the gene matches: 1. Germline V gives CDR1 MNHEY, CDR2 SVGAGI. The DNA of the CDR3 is TGTGCCAGCAGCGGACAGGGGGCTGAAGCTTTCTTT. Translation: CASSGQGAEAFF.

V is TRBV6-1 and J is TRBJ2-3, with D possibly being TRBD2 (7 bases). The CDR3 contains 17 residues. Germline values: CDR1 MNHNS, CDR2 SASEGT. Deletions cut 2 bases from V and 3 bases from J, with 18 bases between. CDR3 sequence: CASSEFSGGQGTDTQYF. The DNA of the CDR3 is TGTGCCAGCAGTGAATTTTCGGGGGGTCAGGGGACAGATACGCAGTATTTT.

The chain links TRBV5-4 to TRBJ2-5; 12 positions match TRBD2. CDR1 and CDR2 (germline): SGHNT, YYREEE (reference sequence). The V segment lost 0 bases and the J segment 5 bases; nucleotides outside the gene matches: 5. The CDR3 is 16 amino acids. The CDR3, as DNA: TGTGCCAGCAGCTTGGTCACTAGCGGGAGGTGGGAGACCCAGTACTTC. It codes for CASSLVTSGRWETQYF.

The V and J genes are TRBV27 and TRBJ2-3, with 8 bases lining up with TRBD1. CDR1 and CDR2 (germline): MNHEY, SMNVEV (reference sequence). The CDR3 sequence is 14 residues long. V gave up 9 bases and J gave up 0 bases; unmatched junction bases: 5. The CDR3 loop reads CASRYRGSTDTQYF. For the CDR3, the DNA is TGTGCCAGTCGATACAGGGGGAGCACAGATACGCAGTATTTT.

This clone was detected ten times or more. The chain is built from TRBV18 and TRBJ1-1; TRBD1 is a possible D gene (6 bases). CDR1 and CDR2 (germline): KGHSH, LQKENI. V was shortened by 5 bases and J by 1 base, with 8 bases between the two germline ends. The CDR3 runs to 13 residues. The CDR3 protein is CASSEGQNTEAFF. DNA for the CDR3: TGTGCCAGCTCAGAGGGACAGAACACTGAAGCTTTCTTT.

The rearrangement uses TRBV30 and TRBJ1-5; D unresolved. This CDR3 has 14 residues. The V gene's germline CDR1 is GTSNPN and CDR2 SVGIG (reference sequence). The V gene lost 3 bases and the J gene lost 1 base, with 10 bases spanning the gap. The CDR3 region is CAWSARLSNQPQHF. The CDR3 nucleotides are TGTGCCTGGAGCGCTCGACTGAGCAATCAGCCCCAGCATTTT.